The present T cell receptor beta chain was sequenced within a study of T cell responses to AZD1222 COVID-19 vaccine. The CDR3 consists of 11 residues. Looked up from germline, CDR1 is LGHNT and CDR2 is FRNRAP. V lost 1 base, J lost 13 bases, and 8 bases lay in between. Concerning this clone: Its specificity is not known.

Second-dose intervals near 4 or 12 weeks were combined. Sequenced by immunoSEQ multiplex PCR; TCRdb stores in-frame clones only, minus some. The sample consists of about 150,000 clones, around 90% of them appearing once. Study-wide findings and caveats: Spike-specific TCR breadth rose after two AZD1222 doses, and depth rose as well. The CD4 TCRs associated with vaccination extended across spike and predominated at 160-218 and 743-854. Researchers took repertoire samples only after the peak T cell response had come.

The V call is TRBV12-5, the J call TRBJ2-1; D unclear. The receptor was derived from an adult who received the AZD1222 COVID-19 vaccine. The specimen comprised peripheral blood, sampled 28 days after the second AZD1222 dose. CDR3 protein: CASGLATQQFF. In DNA form, the CDR3 reads TGTGCTAGTGGTTTGGCTACCCAACAGTTCTTC.